The rows below give T cell receptor beta chains drawn from one sample of a study of OX40 agonist ivuxolimab in advanced cancers. The table came from immunoSEQ multiplex PCR; TCRdb's copy has only in-frame clones and leaves some out. The table records under 40,000 clones, approximately 89% of them present only once. The material was CD4+ or CD8+ T cells sorted from blood, obtained in a trial of the OX40 agonist ivuxolimab. The source of these receptors is an adult with an advanced solid tumor such as melanoma, head and neck, liver or kidney cancer. Each CDR3 is given with its conserved first and last residue.

cdr3_length | v_call | cdr3_aa
15 | TRBV5-4 | CASSSSASSYNEQFF
15 | TRBV28 | CASSDRRGSNQPQHF
15 | TRBV5-6 | CASSFLDSPAYGYTF
15 | TRBV5-1 | CASSPFGPGNTEAFF
17 | TRBV28 | CASSPDRGASPTQPQHF
17 | TRBV30 | CAWKGGRAGSKFDTQYF
15 | TRBV15 | CATSTRTVSNQPQHF
13 | TRBV7-9 | CASSLGHQETQYF
15 | TRBV23-1 | CASTPPRTSRETQYF
15 | TRBV29-1 | CSVNQLAGPYNEQFF
15 | TRBV19 | CASRQALGNNQPQHF
15 | TRBV27 | CASSLSWGFGETQYF
14 | TRBV7-9 | CASALKDRGHEQYF
14 | TRBV29-1 | CSVELDNSGNTIYF
16 | TRBV7-2 | CASSLGLAGTSYEQYF
14 | TRBV9 | CASSVVAVTGELFF
14 | TRBV27 | CASSPRARWYEQFF
15 | TRBV12-2 | CASRKPDRVEETQYF
14 | TRBV9 | CASSVEGQVGEQYF
12 | TRBV5-5 | CASSFAGSEQYF
12 | TRBV25-1 | CASSGNQETQYF
16 | TRBV4-2 | CASSQEEASPTYEQYF
13 | TRBV4-1 | CASQTGGGYGYTF
14 | TRBV28 | CASSDRLVNTEAFF
15 | TRBV7-9 | CASSYEPIRNEKLFF
12 | TRBV4-2 | CASSSYTGELFF
17 | TRBV27 | CASSMIHRGEANYGYTF
17 | TRBV19 | CASSMTVTSGTYNEQFF
12 | TRBV18 | CASSQLTDTQYF
14 | TRBV29-1 | CSVASDRESNEQFF
13 | TRBV2 | CASKGGLNQPQHF
14 | TRBV13 | CASSLIGLPYEQYF